This note documents a single T cell receptor (beta chain) sequence. Antigen specificity is unknown. In the original processing: Patient CD8+ clones exceeding 1% seldom corresponded to published virus-specific TCRB sequences. TCRdb keeps only in-frame clones here, not all; method: immunoSEQ multiplex PCR. V and J calls and clone size are copied from that table; D and trimming were computed from the DNA. The repertoire includes 7,000 to 9,500 clones, roughly nine tenths of them detected once, and 15% to 20% sits in the top ten. This sample is drawn from a study of somatic mutations in cytotoxic T cells in rheumatoid arthritis. Study-level points and caveats: There were about an eighth of the roughly 60 patients in whom the largest CD8+ clone exceeded 20% of CD8+ cells.

Positive magnetic bead selection separated CD4+ and CD8+ cells, and flow cytometry confirmed purity. The sample was CD8+ T cells sorted from blood. This sequence originates from a man aged 40-50 years with rheumatoid arthritis.

CDR3 in amino acids: CASSQPGQGSNEQFF. The CDR3 region has the DNA TGTGCCAGCAGCCAACCGGGACAGGGGTCCAATGAGCAGTTCTTC. V and J are TRBV16 and TRBJ2-1; 10 bases align to TRBD1. Germline CDR1 reads KGHSY; CDR2 reads FQNENV. The CDR3 loop spans 15 amino acids. J was trimmed by 6 bases and V by 2 bases; bases with no gene match: 4.